This T cell receptor beta chain originates from a study of graft-versus-host responses after intestinal transplantation. Whole-study context: Those transplanted obtained multivisceral, liver-intestinal, or isolated intestinal grafts. Every recipient underwent anti-thymocyte globulin induction, then tacrolimus and steroids for two to four years.

The length of the CDR3 is 16 residues. Overall study results and limits: GvH clones detected in recipient marrow included some appearing first in ileum or blood. After transplant, early declines in HvG clones were associated with peak levels of circulating GvH clones.

The method was immunoSEQ multiplex PCR; TCRdb's version includes in-frame clones alone and lacks a portion of them. The sample shows about 120,000 clones, approximately 92% of them seen only once. Details on this clone: What it recognizes is unknown.

This rearrangement joins TRBV1 to TRBJ2-1; the table's TRBD2 call for D was not verified on the DNA. TRBV1 is described as a pseudogene. The specimen was unstimulated CD8+ T cells sorted from spleen or lymph node cells, collected before intestinal transplant. This clonotype was sampled from a human donor who received an intestinal transplant. The CDR3 region is CTSSQDSGRADNEQFF. As DNA, the CDR3 is TGCACCAGCAGCCAAGATAGCGGGAGGGCCGACAATGAGCAGTTCTTC.